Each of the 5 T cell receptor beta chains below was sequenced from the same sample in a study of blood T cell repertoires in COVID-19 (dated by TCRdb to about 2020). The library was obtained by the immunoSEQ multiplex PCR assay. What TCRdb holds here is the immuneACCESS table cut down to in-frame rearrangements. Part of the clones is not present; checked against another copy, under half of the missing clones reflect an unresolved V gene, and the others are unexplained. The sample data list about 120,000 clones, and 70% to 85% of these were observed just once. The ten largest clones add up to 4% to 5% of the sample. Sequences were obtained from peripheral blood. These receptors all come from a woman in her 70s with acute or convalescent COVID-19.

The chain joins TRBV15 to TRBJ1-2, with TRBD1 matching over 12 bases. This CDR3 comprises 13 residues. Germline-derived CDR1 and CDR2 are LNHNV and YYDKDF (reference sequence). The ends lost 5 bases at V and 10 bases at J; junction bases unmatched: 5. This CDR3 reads CATSFGTGGDYTF. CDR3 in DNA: TGTGCCACCAGCTTCGGGACAGGGGGCGACTACACCTTC.

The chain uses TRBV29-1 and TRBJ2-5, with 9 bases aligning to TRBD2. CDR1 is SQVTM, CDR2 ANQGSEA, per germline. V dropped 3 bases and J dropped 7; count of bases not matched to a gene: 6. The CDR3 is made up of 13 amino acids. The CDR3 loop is CSVEAGGRGTQYF. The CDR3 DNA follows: TGCAGCGTTGAGGCGGGGGGGCGAGGGACCCAGTACTTC. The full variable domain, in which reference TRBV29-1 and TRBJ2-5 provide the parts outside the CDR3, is SAVISQKPSRDICQRGTSLTIQCQVDSQVTMMFWYRQQPGQSLTLIATANQGSEATYESGFVIDKFPISRPNLTFSTLTVSNMSPEDSSIYLCSVEAGGRGTQYFGPGTRLLVL.

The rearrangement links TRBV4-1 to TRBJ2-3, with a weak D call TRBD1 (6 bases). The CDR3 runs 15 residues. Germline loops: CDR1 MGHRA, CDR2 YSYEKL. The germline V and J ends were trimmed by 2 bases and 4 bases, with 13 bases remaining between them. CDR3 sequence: CASSQPRAGADTQYF. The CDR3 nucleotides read TGCGCCAGCAGCCAACCTAGGGCAGGGGCAGATACGCAGTATTTT.

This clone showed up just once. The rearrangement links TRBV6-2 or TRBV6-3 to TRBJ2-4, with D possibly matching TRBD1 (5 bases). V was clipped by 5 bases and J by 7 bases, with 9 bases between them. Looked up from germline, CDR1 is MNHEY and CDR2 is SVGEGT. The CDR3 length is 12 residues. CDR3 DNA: TGTGCCAGCAGTCAAAGGGGTAACATTCAGTACTTC. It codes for CASSQRGNIQYF.

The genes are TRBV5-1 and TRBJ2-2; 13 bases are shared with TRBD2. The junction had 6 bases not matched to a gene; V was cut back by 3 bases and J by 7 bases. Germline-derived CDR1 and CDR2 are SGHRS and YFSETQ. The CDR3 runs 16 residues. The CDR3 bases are TGCGCCAGCAGCTCACTAGCGGGGGGGCTCCACGGGGAGCTGTTTTTT. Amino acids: CASSSLAGGLHGELFF.